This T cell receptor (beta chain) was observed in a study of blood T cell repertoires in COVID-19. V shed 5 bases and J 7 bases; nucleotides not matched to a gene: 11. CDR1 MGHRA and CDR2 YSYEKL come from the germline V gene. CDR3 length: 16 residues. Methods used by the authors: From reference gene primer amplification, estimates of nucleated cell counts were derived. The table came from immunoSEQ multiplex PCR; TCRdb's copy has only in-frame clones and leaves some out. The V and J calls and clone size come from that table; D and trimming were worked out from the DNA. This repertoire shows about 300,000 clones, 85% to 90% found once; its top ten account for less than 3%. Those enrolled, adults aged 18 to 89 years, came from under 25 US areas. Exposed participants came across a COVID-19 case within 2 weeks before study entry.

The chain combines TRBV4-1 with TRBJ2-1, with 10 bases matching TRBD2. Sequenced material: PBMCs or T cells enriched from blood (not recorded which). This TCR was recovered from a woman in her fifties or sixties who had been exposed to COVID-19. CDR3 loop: CASSSMNLAGVNEQFF. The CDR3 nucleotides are TGCGCCAGCAGCTCGATGAACCTAGCGGGGGTTAATGAGCAGTTCTTC.